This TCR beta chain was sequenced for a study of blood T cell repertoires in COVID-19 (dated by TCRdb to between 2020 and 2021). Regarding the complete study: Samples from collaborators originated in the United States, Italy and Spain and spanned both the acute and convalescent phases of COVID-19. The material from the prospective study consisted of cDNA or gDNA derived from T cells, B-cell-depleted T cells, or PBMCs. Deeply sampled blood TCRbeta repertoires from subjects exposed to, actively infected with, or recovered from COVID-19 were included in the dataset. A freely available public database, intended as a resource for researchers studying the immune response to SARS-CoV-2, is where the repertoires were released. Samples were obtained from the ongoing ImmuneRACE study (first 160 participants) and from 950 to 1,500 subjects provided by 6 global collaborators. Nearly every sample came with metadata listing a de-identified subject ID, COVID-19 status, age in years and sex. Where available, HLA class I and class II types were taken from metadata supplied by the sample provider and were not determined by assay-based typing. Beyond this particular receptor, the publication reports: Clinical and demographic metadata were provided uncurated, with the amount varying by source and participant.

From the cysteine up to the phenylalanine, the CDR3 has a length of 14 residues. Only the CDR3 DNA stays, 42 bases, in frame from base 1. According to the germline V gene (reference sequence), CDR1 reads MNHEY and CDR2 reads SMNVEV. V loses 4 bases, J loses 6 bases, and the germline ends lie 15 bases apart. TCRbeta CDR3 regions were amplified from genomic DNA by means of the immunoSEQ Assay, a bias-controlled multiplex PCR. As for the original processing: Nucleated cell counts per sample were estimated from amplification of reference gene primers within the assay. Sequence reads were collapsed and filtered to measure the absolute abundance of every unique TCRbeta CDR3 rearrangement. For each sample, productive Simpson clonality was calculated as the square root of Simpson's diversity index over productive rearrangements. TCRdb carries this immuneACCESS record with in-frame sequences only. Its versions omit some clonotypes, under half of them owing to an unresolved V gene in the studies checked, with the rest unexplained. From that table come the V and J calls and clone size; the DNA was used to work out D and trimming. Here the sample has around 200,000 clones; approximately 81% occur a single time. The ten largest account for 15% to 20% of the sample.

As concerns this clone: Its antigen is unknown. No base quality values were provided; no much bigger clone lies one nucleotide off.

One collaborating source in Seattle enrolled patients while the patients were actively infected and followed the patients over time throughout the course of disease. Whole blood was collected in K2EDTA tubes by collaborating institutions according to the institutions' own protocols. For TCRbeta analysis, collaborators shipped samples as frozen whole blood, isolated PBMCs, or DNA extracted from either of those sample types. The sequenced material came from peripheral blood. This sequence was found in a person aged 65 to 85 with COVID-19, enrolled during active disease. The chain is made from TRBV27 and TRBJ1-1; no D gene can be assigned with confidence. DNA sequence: TGTGCCAGCAGTTCAGGTAGCCTCGGGGCTGAAGCTTTCTTT. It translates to CASSSGSLGAEAFF.